These 13 T cell receptor beta chains came from one sample sequenced in a study of T cells after yellow fever vaccination. TCRdb analysed the 5' RACE reads with MiXCR anew, one entry per CDR3 protein. Here the sample spans some 500,000 distinct CDR3 sequences, around an eighth being singletons. Sample: PBMCs, taken on the day of the yellow fever booster vaccination. These receptor sequences come from a man aged 30 to 45 who received the YFV17D yellow fever vaccine.

The rearrangement joins TRBV6-1 to TRBJ2-2; D is unresolved. This CDR3 has 16 amino acids. V was pared by 6 bases and J by 2 bases, with 16 bases between. The germline gives CDR1 MNHNS, CDR2 SASEGT. The CDR3 loop is CASSPTVYVNTGELFF. Written as DNA, the CDR3 is TGTGCCAGCAGCCCGACCGTCTACGTTAACACCGGGGAGCTGTTTTTT.

This clonotype appeared a few times. The rearrangement uses TRBV11-2 and TRBJ2-5; D is uncertain. CDR3 size: 14 residues. CDR1 is SGHAT, CDR2 FQNNGV, per germline. V lost 6 bases, J lost 1 base, and 12 bases lay in between. The CDR3 region has the DNA TGTGCCAGCAGTTCCTATAACGGCCAAGAGACCCAGTACTTC. This sequence encodes CASSSYNGQETQYF.

This clonotype was found a few times. The CDR3, as DNA: TGCAGTGCTTCGAGTCGCGGCCAGTACTTC. Amino acid sequence: CSASSRGQYF. V is TRBV20-1 and J is TRBJ2-7; D gene unclear. Germline CDR1 reads DFQATT; CDR2 reads SNEGSKA (reference sequence). The V and J ends lost 5 bases and 10 bases respectively, with 12 bases between them. This CDR3 comprises 10 residues.

A few counts support this clonotype. This chain connects TRBV29-1 to TRBJ2-7; no reliable D call. The germline V and J ends were trimmed by 7 bases and 3 bases, with 7 bases remaining between them. Germline V gives CDR1 SQVTM, CDR2 ANQGSEA. The length of the CDR3 is 10 residues. CDR3 in DNA: TGCAGCGGCGTGGACTACGAGCAGTACTTC. Translation gives CSGVDYEQYF.

The chain couples TRBV5-6 to TRBJ2-7; D is possibly TRBD2 (6 bases). Germline V gene data show CDR1 as SGHDT and CDR2 as YYEEEE. Trimming cost V 0 bases and J 6 bases, with 13 bases left between them. CDR3 length: 14 residues. CDR3 residues: CASSLAQPRGEQYF. The CDR3 region has the DNA TGTGCCAGCAGCTTGGCCCAGCCGCGGGGCGAGCAGTACTTC.

This clonotype was observed a handful of times. This rearrangement joins TRBV7-2 to TRBJ2-7; 15 bases agree with TRBD2. V trimming: 4 bases; J trimming: 6 bases; junction bases outside the gene matches: 4. This CDR3 comprises 15 residues. The germline V gene has CDR1 SGHTA and CDR2 FQGNSA. CDR3 in amino acids: CASSSGLAGGVEQYF. The CDR3 DNA is TGTGCCAGCAGCTCGGGACTAGCGGGAGGTGTCGAGCAGTACTTC.

The table lists this clonotype with a few counts. The J gene is TRBJ2-7, the V gene TRBV9; 7 bases agree with TRBD2. The V segment lost 0 bases and the J segment 6 bases; nucleotides outside the gene matches: 9. The length of the CDR3 is 15 residues. The germline V gene has CDR1 SGDLS and CDR2 YYNGEE. The CDR3 coding sequence is TGTGCCAGCAGCGTAGGCCCGGGAGGCGGGCGCGAGCAGTACTTC. Translation: CASSVGPGGGREQYF.

This clonotype came up a few times. This chain connects TRBV5-1 to TRBJ2-5; D possibly corresponds to TRBD1 (5 bases). CDR1 is SGHRS, CDR2 YFSETQ, per germline. The CDR3 consists of 15 residues. V lost 4 bases to trimming and J lost 5 bases, with 18 bases between them. The CDR3 here is CASSIKPGSGETQYF. In nucleotides, the CDR3 is TGCGCCAGCAGCATAAAACCAGGGTCAGGGGAGACCCAGTACTTC.

This clonotype was seen a few times. This chain joins TRBV6-1 and TRBJ1-2, with TRBD1 matching over 7 bases. V lost 5 bases and J lost 8; bases outside the gene matches: 14. There are 15 residues in the CDR3. Germline V gives CDR1 MNHNS, CDR2 SASEGT. The CDR3 protein is CASSQVAGQRLGYTF. The CDR3 DNA sequence: TGTGCCAGCAGTCAGGTTGCGGGACAGAGGCTCGGCTACACCTTC.

This chain links TRBV7-6 with TRBJ2-5, with D possibly being TRBD1 or TRBD2 (6 bases each). Per the germline V gene, CDR1 is SGHVS and CDR2 is FNYEAQ. This CDR3 comprises 15 residues. Between the trimmed V and J ends, which lost 1 base and 7 bases, there was a span of 16 bases. CDR3 in amino acids: CASSLGLPEGGTQYF. Here the CDR3 DNA reads TGTGCCAGCAGCTTAGGCCTTCCTGAGGGGGGGACCCAGTACTTC.

In DNA form, the CDR3 reads TGTGCCAGCAGTTTACTCAACAGGGACGAGCAGTACTTC. Its protein is CASSLLNRDEQYF. The V gene is TRBV27, the J gene TRBJ2-7, with D tentatively TRBD1 (6 bases). V gave up 2 bases and J gave up 5 bases, with 10 bases separating them. The CDR3 length is 13 residues. Germline values: CDR1 MNHEY, CDR2 SMNVEV (reference sequence).

This clonotype was observed a handful of times. This chain uses TRBV9 with TRBJ2-7; 11 bases agree with TRBD1. Germline trimming cut 2 bases from V and 3 bases from J; bases unmatched to any gene: 4. The CDR3 sequence is 15 residues long. CDR1 and CDR2 (germline): SGDLS, YYNGEE. The chain's CDR3 is CASSVTGTGGYEQYF. The DNA of the CDR3 is TGTGCCAGCAGCGTGACCGGGACAGGGGGCTACGAGCAGTACTTC.

This clonotype was detected only a few times. The chain recombines TRBV5-1 with TRBJ2-5; D might be TRBD1 (6 bases). Looked up from germline, CDR1 is SGHRS and CDR2 is YFSETQ. V was clipped by 3 bases and J by 6 bases, with 24 bases between them. The CDR3 has 17 amino acids. The DNA of the CDR3 is TGCGCCAGCAGCTCGCAACGCCGGACAGTTGGGCGTCAGACCCAGTACTTC. Protein sequence: CASSSQRRTVGRQTQYF.